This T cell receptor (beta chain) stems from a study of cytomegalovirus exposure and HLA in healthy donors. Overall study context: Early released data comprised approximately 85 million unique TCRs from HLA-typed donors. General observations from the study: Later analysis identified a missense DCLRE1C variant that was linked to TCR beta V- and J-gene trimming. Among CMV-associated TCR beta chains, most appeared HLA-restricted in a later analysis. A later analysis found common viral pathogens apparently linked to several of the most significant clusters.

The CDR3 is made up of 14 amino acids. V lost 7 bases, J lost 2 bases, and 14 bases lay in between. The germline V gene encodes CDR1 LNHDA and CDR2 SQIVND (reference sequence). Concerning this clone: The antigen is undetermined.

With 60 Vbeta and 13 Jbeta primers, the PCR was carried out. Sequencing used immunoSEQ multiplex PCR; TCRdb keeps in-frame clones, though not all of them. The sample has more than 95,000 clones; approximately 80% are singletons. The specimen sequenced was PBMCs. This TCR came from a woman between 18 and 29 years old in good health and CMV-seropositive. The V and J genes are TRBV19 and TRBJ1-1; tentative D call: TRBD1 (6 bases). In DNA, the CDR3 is TGTGCCAGTAACATTGGGGGGGCCAACACTGAAGCTTTCTTT. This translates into CASNIGGANTEAFF.